The rows below give T cell receptor beta chains drawn from one sample of a study of early T cells in non-severe SARS-CoV-2 infection. TCRdb processed the 5' RACE reads anew with MiXCR; each CDR3 protein has one entry. The data show 70,000 or so distinct CDR3 sequences, roughly an eighth seen once. Sequencing was performed on whole blood. The receptor source for this set is an adult who was a healthcare worker with PCR-confirmed SARS-CoV-2 infection or an uninfected control (not recorded which). CDR3s include the opening cysteine and the closing phenylalanine or tryptophan. Fields, in order: D gene, clone size, J gene, V gene, CDR3 protein, CDR3 DNA. The D gene is left open where the match is weak. Expanded clones get a size class; other rows say once, few or many, or leave the size out.

TRBD2,-,TRBJ2-3,TRBV6-1,CASRPKTSGAADTQYF,TGTGCCAGCAGGCCAAAGACTAGCGGGGCCGCAGATACGCAGTATTTT
-,-,TRBJ2-2,TRBV2,CASKGLVAGELFF,TGTGCCAGCAAGGGGCTTGTCGCGGGGGAGCTGTTTTTT
-,few,TRBJ2-2,TRBV27,CASSLFSGELFF,TGTGCCAGCAGTTTGTTTTCCGGGGAGCTGTTTTTT
-,-,TRBJ2-2,TRBV29-1,CSVAVTGELFF,TGCAGCGTTGCGGTTACCGGGGAGCTGTTTTTT
TRBD2,once,TRBJ2-5,TRBV20-1,CSALGTSGVETQYF,TGCAGTGCTCTTGGGACTAGCGGGGTGGAGACCCAGTACTTC
-,-,TRBJ1-3,TRBV6-5,CASSYGISGNTIYF,TGTGCCAGCAGTTACGGGATCTCTGGAAACACCATATATTTT
TRBD2,few,TRBJ2-3,TRBV10-2,CASSFSGGGTDTQYF,TGCGCCAGCAGTTTCTCCGGGGGGGGCACAGATACGCAGTATTTT
-,few,TRBJ1-5,TRBV2,CASSDRVGNQPQHF,TGTGCCAGCAGTGACAGGGTGGGCAATCAGCCCCAGCATTTT
-,many,TRBJ2-3,TRBV6-4,CASSDQGRDTQYF,TGTGCCAGCAGTGATCAGGGGAGGGATACGCAGTATTTT
TRBD1,few,TRBJ2-1,TRBV7-8,CASSFRDRMDEQFF,TGTGCCAGCAGCTTCCGGGACAGGATGGATGAGCAGTTCTTC
TRBD1,many,TRBJ1-6,TRBV12-3/TRBV12-4,CASSLVLYRGRSPLHF,TGTGCCAGCAGTTTGGTTCTGTACAGGGGGCGATCACCCCTCCACTTT
-,-,TRBJ1-3,TRBV3-1,CASSDTGNTIYF,TGTGCCAGCAGCGACACCGGAAACACCATATATTTT
-,few,TRBJ2-6,TRBV14,CASSQPWGDSGANVLTF,TGTGCCAGCAGCCAGCCCTGGGGGGATTCTGGGGCCAACGTCCTGACTTTC
-,-,TRBJ1-2,TRBV4-1,CASSQDTGDGYTF,TGCGCCAGCAGCCAAGATACCGGGGATGGCTACACCTTC
-,few,TRBJ1-3,TRBV7-2,CASSLMGNSGNTIYF,TGTGCCAGCAGCTTAATGGGGAACTCTGGAAACACCATATATTTT
-,-,TRBJ2-6,TRBV25-1,CASSDSAGANVLTF,TGTGCCAGCAGTGATTCGGCGGGGGCCAACGTCCTGACTTTC
TRBD1,few,TRBJ1-1,TRBV12-3/TRBV12-4,CASRRQTGWETEAFF,TGTGCCAGCAGACGACAGACAGGGTGGGAAACTGAAGCTTTCTTT
-,many,TRBJ1-6,TRBV13,CASSLSDASSPLHF,TGTGCCAGCAGCTTATCGGACGCAAGCTCACCCCTCCACTTT
-,-,TRBJ1-2,TRBV28,CASSPAGKNGYTF,TGTGCCAGCAGCCCCGCGGGGAAGAATGGCTACACCTTC
-,few,TRBJ2-7,TRBV4-2,CASSQVRAGEQYF,TGTGCCAGCAGCCAAGTAAGGGCAGGCGAGCAGTACTTC
-,few,TRBJ1-4,TRBV6-2/TRBV6-3,CASRRLSEKLFF,TGTGCCAGCAGACGACTGAGTGAAAAACTGTTTTTT
-,-,TRBJ2-7,TRBV28,CASSPGLRPYEQYF,TGTGCCAGCAGTCCGGGACTGCGCCCCTACGAGCAGTACTTC
TRBD2,many,TRBJ2-1,TRBV7-9,CASSSRQRGSSYNEQFF,TGTGCCAGCAGCTCCCGCCAGCGGGGGAGCTCCTACAATGAGCAGTTCTTC
-,few,TRBJ1-2,TRBV29-1,CSVVRGFDGYTF,TGCAGCGTTGTGCGGGGTTTCGATGGCTACACCTTC
TRBD2,-,TRBJ2-3,TRBV7-8,CASSLATSGADTQYF,TGTGCCAGCAGCTTAGCTACTAGCGGGGCAGATACGCAGTATTTT
-,-,TRBJ1-2,TRBV7-3,CASSPNGYGYTF,TGTGCCAGCAGCCCTAATGGCTATGGCTACACCTTC
TRBD2,-,TRBJ2-3,TRBV4-2,CASSQHTAAGGNTDTQYF,TGTGCCAGCAGCCAACACACAGCAGCGGGGGGTAACACAGATACGCAGTATTTT
-,few,TRBJ1-1,TRBV18,CASSPAGGQAEAFF,TGTGCCAGCTCACCCGCCGGGGGGCAAGCTGAAGCTTTCTTT
-,few,TRBJ1-5,TRBV10-2,CASSESGSNQPQHF,TGCGCCAGCAGTGAGTCGGGTAGCAATCAGCCCCAGCATTTT